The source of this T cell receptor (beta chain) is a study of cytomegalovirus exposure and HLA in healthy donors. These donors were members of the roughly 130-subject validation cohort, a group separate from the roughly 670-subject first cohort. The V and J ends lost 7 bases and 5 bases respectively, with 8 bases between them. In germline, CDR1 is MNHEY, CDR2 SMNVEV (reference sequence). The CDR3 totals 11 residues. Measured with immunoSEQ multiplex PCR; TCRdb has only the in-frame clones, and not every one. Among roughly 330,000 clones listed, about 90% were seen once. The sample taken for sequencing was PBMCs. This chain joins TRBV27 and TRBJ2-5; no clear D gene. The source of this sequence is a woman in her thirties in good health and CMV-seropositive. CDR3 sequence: CASTPRETQYF. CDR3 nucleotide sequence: TGTGCCAGCACCCCCCGGGAGACCCAGTACTTC.